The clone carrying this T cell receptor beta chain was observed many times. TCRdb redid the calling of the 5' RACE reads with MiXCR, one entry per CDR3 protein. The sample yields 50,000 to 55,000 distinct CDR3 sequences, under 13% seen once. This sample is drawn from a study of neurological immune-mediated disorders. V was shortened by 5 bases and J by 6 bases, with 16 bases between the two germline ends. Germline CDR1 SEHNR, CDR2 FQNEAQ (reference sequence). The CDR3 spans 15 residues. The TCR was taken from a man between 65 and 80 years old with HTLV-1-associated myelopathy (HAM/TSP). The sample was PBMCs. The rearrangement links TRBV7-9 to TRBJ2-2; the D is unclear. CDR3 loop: CASSEPVGTPGELFF. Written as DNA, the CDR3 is TGTGCCAGCAGCGAACCCGTGGGAACCCCCGGGGAGCTGTTTTTT.